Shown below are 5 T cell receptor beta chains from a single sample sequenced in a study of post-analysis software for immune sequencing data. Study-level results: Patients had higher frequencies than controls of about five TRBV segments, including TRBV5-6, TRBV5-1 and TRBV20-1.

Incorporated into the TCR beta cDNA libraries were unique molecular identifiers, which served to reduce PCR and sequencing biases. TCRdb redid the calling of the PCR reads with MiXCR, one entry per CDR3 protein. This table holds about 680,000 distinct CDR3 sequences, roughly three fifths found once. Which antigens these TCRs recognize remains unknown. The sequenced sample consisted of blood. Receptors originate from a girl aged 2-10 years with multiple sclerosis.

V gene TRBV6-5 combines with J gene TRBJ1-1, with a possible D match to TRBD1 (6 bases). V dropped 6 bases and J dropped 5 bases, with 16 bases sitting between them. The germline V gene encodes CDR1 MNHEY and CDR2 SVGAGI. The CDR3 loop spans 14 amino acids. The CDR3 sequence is CASSGGGAETEAFF. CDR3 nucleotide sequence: TGTGCCAGCAGCGGAGGGGGGGCTGAGACTGAAGCTTTCTTT.

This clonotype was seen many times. CDR3 nucleotide sequence: TGTGCCAGCAGTGAAGCGGGGACGCAGTATTTT. It is translated as CASSEAGTQYF. The genes are TRBV6-1 and TRBJ2-3; the D is unclear. The CDR3 totals 11 residues. The V end lost 0 bases, the J end lost 9 bases, and 4 bases lay between the germline ends. Germline loops: CDR1 MNHNS, CDR2 SASEGT.

The CDR3 DNA is TGCAGTGCCACCAGGGAGTCGGGCTACACCTTC. Its translation: CSATRESGYTF. The chain links TRBV20-1 to TRBJ1-2, with D maybe TRBD1 (5 bases). The V end lost 6 bases, the J end lost 8 bases, and 13 bases lay between the germline ends. In germline, CDR1 is DFQATT, CDR2 SNEGSKA (reference sequence). CDR3 length: 11 amino acids.

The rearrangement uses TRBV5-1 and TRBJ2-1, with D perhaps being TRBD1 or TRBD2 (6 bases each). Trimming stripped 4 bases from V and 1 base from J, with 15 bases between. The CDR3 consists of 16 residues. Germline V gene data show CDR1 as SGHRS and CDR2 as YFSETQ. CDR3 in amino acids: CASSPGATQSYNEQFF. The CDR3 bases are TGCGCCAGCAGCCCGGGGGCCACGCAGTCCTACAATGAGCAGTTCTTC.

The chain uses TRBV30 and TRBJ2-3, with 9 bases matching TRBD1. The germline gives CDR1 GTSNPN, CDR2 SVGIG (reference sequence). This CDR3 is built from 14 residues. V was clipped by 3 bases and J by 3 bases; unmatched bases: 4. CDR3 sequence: CAWSPGQGTDTQYF. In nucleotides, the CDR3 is TGTGCCTGGAGCCCGGGACAGGGAACAGATACGCAGTATTTT.